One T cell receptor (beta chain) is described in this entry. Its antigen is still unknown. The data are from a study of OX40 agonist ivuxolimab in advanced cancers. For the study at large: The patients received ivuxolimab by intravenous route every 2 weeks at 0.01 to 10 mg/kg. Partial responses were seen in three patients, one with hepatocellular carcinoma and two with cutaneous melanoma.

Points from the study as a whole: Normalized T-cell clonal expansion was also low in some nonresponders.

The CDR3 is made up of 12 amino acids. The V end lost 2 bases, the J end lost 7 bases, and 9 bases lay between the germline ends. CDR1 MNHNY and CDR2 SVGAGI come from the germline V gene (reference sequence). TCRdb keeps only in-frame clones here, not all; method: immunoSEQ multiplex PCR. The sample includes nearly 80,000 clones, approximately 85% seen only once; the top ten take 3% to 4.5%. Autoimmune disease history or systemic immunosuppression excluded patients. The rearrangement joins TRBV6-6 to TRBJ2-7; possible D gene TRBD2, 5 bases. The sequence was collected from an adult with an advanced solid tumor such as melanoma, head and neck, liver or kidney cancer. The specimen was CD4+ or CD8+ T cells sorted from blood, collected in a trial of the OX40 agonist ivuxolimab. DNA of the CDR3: TGTGCCAGCAGTTACCCACCGGGGGAGCAGTACTTC. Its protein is CASSYPPGEQYF.